One sample yielded the 18 T cell receptor beta chains listed below, sequenced in a study of blood T cell repertoires in COVID-19. TCRdb's table, derived via immunoSEQ multiplex PCR, lists solely in-frame clones and lacks some. Of some 37,000 clones in the sample, 85% to 90% were seen once. The specimen sequenced was peripheral blood. The receptors were gathered from a man between 65 and 85 years old with acute or convalescent COVID-19.

The V gene is TRBV28, the J gene TRBJ1-4, with 11 bases that match TRBD1. This CDR3 has 15 amino acids. V lost 4 bases, J lost 7 bases, and 5 bases stayed unmatched. The germline CDR1 and CDR2 sequences are MDHEN and SYDVKM. The CDR3 DNA is TGTGCCAGCAGTTCTCGGACAGGGGGCTTTGAAAAACTGTTTTTT. Protein: CASSSRTGGFEKLFF. The full variable domain, in which reference TRBV28 and TRBJ1-4 provide the parts outside the CDR3, is DVKVTQSSRYLVKRTGEKVFLECVQDMDHENMFWYRQDPGLGLRLIYFSYDVKMKEKGDIPEGYSVSREKKERFSLILESASTNQTSMYLCASSSRTGGFEKLFFGSGTQLSVL.

The V and J genes are TRBV11-3 and TRBJ2-2, with D unresolved. Germline V CDR1 and CDR2: SGHNT, YENEEA. V was clipped by 5 bases and J by 0 bases, with 10 bases between them. The CDR3 extends over 15 amino acids. The CDR3 DNA follows: TGTGCCAGCAGCCCGTCACTGCCGAACACCGGGGAGCTGTTTTTT. Protein: CASSPSLPNTGELFF.

The rearrangement links TRBV4-2 to TRBJ2-3; unclear D gene. Trimming took 0 bases from V and 2 from J, leaving 9 bases between them. Germline assignment: CDR1 LGHNA and CDR2 YNFKEQ. This CDR3 spans 15 amino acids. For the CDR3, the DNA is TGTGCCAGCAGCCAAGATCTGAGAATCACAGATACGCAGTATTTT. Protein product: CASSQDLRITDTQYF.

The gene calls are TRBV19 and TRBJ1-2; D is ambiguous. V was cut by 3 bases and J by 0 bases, with 11 bases left in between. Germline lookup yields CDR1 LNHDA and CDR2 SQIVND (reference sequence). The CDR3 extends over 15 amino acids. The CDR3 is CASSMHSRPNYGYTF. The CDR3 DNA is TGTGCCAGTAGTATGCACAGCCGTCCTAACTATGGCTACACCTTC. The full variable domain, rest sourced from reference TRBV19 and TRBJ1-2, is DGGITQSPKYLFRKEGQNVTLSCEQNLNHDAMYWYRQDPGQGLRLIYYSQIVNDFQKGDIAEGYSVSREKKESFPLTVTSAQKNPTAFYLCASSMHSRPNYGYTFGSGTRLTVV.

The V gene is TRBV7-2, the J gene TRBJ1-1; no clear D. Per the germline V gene, CDR1 is SGHTA and CDR2 is FQGNSA. The ends were cut back, 1 base at V and 1 base at J, with 4 bases in the middle. The CDR3 is 13 residues long. The CDR3, as DNA: TGTGCCAGCAGCTTAGAACAGAACACTGAAGCTTTCTTT. Encoded protein: CASSLEQNTEAFF.

CDR3 region: CASSQQTGGNEKLFF. The CDR3 region has the DNA TGTGCCAGCAGCCAACAGACAGGGGGAAATGAAAAACTGTTTTTT. V and J are TRBV3-1 (or the pseudogene TRBV3-2) and TRBJ1-4; TRBD1 matches 9 bases. This CDR3 region has 15 residues. V shed 2 bases and J 5 bases; nucleotides not matched to a gene: 3. Germline CDR1 is LGHDT and CDR2 is YNNKEL (reference sequence).

V is TRBV10-3 and J is TRBJ1-1; D remains ambiguous. Germline CDR1 and CDR2: ENHRY and SYGVKD. The CDR3 is made up of 12 amino acids. Trimming left V 7 bases short and J 2 bases short, with 8 bases between. The DNA of the CDR3 is TGTGCCATCAAGGACTTTAACACTGAAGCTTTCTTT. Amino acids: CAIKDFNTEAFF.

The count of this clone is one. This chain joins TRBV4-3 and TRBJ2-2; D is unresolved. The germline V and J ends were trimmed by 0 bases and 6 bases, with 11 bases remaining between them. Per germline, CDR1 LGHNA and CDR2 YSLEER. This CDR3 region has 15 residues. CDR3 loop: CASSQDEAYPGELFF. The DNA of the CDR3 is TGCGCCAGCAGCCAAGACGAAGCATACCCCGGGGAGCTGTTTTTT.

The chain combines TRBV7-2 with TRBJ1-1; TRBD1 matches 7 bases. Germline CDR1 reads SGHTA; CDR2 reads FQGNSA. Unmatched junction bases numbered 8, after V lost 3 bases and J lost 10 bases. This CDR3 has 13 amino acids. CDR3 coding DNA: TGTGCCAGCAGCTTTAATTTCAGGACAGGAGCTTTCTTT. Protein product: CASSFNFRTGAFF.

The chain employs TRBV5-4 and TRBJ2-7; tentatively, D is TRBD2 (5 bases). The CDR3 length is 15 residues. Germline-derived CDR1 and CDR2 are SGHNT and YYREEE (reference sequence). V dropped 7 bases and J dropped 2 bases, with 19 bases sitting between them. The CDR3 loop reads CASPRAAKVPYEQYF. The CDR3 DNA reads TGTGCCAGCCCTCGAGCGGCGAAAGTCCCCTACGAGCAGTACTTC.

The rearrangement links TRBV18 to TRBJ2-2, with 12 bases identical to TRBD2. The junction had 6 bases not matched to a gene; V was cut back by 2 bases and J by 8 bases. The V gene's germline CDR1 is KGHSH and CDR2 LQKENI. The CDR3 totals 16 residues. CDR3 residues: CASSPRLAGESGELFF. CDR3 bases: TGTGCCAGCTCACCAAGACTAGCGGGAGAATCTGGGGAGCTGTTTTTT.

J is TRBJ2-1 and V is TRBV14; TRBD2 matches 12 bases. The V segment lost 3 bases and the J segment 4 bases; nucleotides outside the gene matches: 4. The CDR3 spans 16 residues. Germline-derived CDR1 and CDR2 are SGHDN and FVKESK. The CDR3 coding sequence is TGTGCCAGCAGCCAGTTGGGACTAGCGGGTTACAATGAGCAGTTCTTC. The encoded protein is CASSQLGLAGYNEQFF.

This sequence joins TRBV18 and TRBJ2-1, with TRBD1 matching over 7 bases. Unmatched junction bases numbered 4, after V lost 8 bases and J lost 3 bases. CDR3 size: 13 residues. CDR1 and CDR2 from the germline V gene are KGHSH and LQKENI. CDR3 in amino acids: CASEGAGYNEQFF. Written as DNA, the CDR3 is TGTGCCAGCGAGGGGGCAGGCTACAATGAGCAGTTCTTC.

The chain employs TRBV6-2 or TRBV6-3 and TRBJ2-1; possibly TRBD1 for D (5 bases). CDR3 length equals 14 residues. Trimming removed 2 bases from V and 7 bases from J, with 12 bases in between. Germline V lookup: CDR1 MNHEY, CDR2 SVGEGT. CDR3 amino acids: CASSYGAIENEQFF. The CDR3 DNA reads TGTGCCAGCAGTTACGGGGCTATCGAGAATGAGCAGTTCTTC.

This sequence joins TRBV2 and TRBJ2-7; TRBD2 matches at 12 bases. This CDR3 is 18 amino acids long. Germline V gene data show CDR1 as SNHLY and CDR2 as FYNNEI. The junction had 13 bases not matched to a gene; V was cut back by 3 bases and J by 4 bases. The CDR3 loop is CASSEKTSGSSSTYEQYF. CDR3 nucleotides: TGTGCCAGCAGTGAGAAGACTAGCGGGAGTAGCTCTACGTACGAGCAGTACTTC. Full variable domain (missing parts from reference TRBV2 and TRBJ2-7): EPEVTQTPSHQVTQMGQEVILRCVPISNHLYFYWYRQILGQKVEFLVSFYNNEISEKSEIFDDQFSVERPDGSNFTLKIRSTKLEDSAMYFCASSEKTSGSSSTYEQYFGPGTRLTVT.

This clone was seen just once. The CDR3 bases are TGTGCCAGCAGCCTGGGAGGGAATATCGGGTGGTATGAAAAACTGTTTTTT. The encoded protein is CASSLGGNIGWYEKLFF. The chain couples TRBV7-6 to TRBJ1-4; D is ambiguous. Trimming cost V 5 bases and J 6 bases, with 22 bases left between them. The germline gives CDR1 SGHVS, CDR2 FNYEAQ. The CDR3 consists of 17 residues.

The rearrangement links TRBV9 to TRBJ2-2; D unresolved. V was shortened by 1 base and J by 7 bases, with 8 bases between the two germline ends. This CDR3 has 13 amino acids. Germline CDR1 is SGDLS and CDR2 is YYNGEE. CDR3 loop: CASSVMPGGELFF. The CDR3 bases are TGTGCCAGCAGCGTAATGCCGGGCGGGGAGCTGTTTTTT.

The DNA of the CDR3 is TGTGCCAGCACTATGGACAGGTCTGGCTATGGCTACACCTTC. This gives the protein CASTMDRSGYGYTF. The rearrangement uses TRBV5-4 and TRBJ1-2; 7 bases line up with TRBD1. Per germline, CDR1 SGHNT and CDR2 YYREEE (reference sequence). The J segment lost 4 bases and the V segment lost 6 bases, leaving 9 bases of the junction unmatched. The CDR3 length is 14 residues. Full variable domain (rest looked up from reference TRBV5-4 and TRBJ1-2): ETGVTQSPTHLIKTRGQQVTLRCSSQSGHNTVSWYQQALGQGPQFIFQYYREEENGRGNFPPRFSGLQFPNYSSELNVNALELDDSALYLCASTMDRSGYGYTFGSGTRLTVV.